This T cell receptor (beta chain) was recovered during a study of cytomegalovirus exposure and HLA in healthy donors. Study background: Counted in an early data release were tens of millions of unique TCRs from HLA-typed donors.

The V gene lost 5 bases and the J gene lost 3 bases, with 13 bases spanning the gap. Germline loops: CDR1 MNHEY, CDR2 SMNVEV (reference sequence). The length of the CDR3 is 14 residues. Overall study results and limits: Overall, about 160 TCR beta chains were annotated as cytomegalovirus-associated.

With 60 Vbeta and 13 Jbeta primers, the PCR was carried out. Some clones are missing from TCRdb's copy, which holds only in-frame ones; the method was immunoSEQ multiplex PCR. The table records around 110,000 clones, approximately 81% of them present only once. On this clone itself: The target antigen is unknown.

The chain uses TRBV27 and TRBJ2-5; a possible D gene is TRBD2 (5 bases). The sequence was obtained from a young woman in good health and CMV-seropositive. Sequencing input: PBMCs. Written as DNA, the CDR3 is TGTGCCAGCAGTCCCCCCGACGGGAAAGAGACCCAGTACTTC. It translates to CASSPPDGKETQYF.